This T cell receptor beta chain derives from a study of cytomegalovirus exposure and HLA in healthy donors. General study points: A later analysis reportedly found fewer N-insertions in an Asian-associated ancestry cluster than the roughly 670-donor mean.

Points on this clone: The target antigen is unknown.

The PCR was carried out with 60 Vbeta primers and 13 Jbeta primers. Some clones are missing from TCRdb's copy, which holds only in-frame ones; the method was immunoSEQ multiplex PCR. Seen here are fewer than 100,000 clones, around three quarters observed once, and the top ten hold roughly 17%. Germline CDR1 LNHDA, CDR2 SQIVND (reference sequence). Trimming shortened V by 1 base and J by 4 bases, and 8 bases separated the two germline ends. The CDR3 runs to 13 residues. The chain recombines TRBV19 with TRBJ2-7; the D gene is possibly TRBD1 (5 bases). What was sequenced was PBMCs. The TCR originated in a man aged 55-75 years in good health and CMV-seropositive. CDR3 protein: CASSIARDYEQYF. In DNA form, the CDR3 reads TGTGCCAGTAGTATAGCCAGGGATTACGAGCAGTACTTC.